Shown below are 23 T cell receptor beta chains from a single sample sequenced in a study of T cell responses to AZD1222 COVID-19 vaccine. Libraries were prepared by immunoSEQ multiplex PCR; TCRdb keeps only in-frame clonotypes and omits some of them. The sample lists fewer than 40,000 clones, 88% occurring once. The specimen was peripheral blood, collected 28 days after the second dose of the MenACWY control vaccine. These receptors were taken from an adult who received the MenACWY meningococcal vaccine as a control.

V gene TRBV27 combines with J gene TRBJ2-5, with 7 bases that match TRBD1. CDR3 size: 14 residues. The V gene's germline CDR1 is MNHEY and CDR2 SMNVEV (reference sequence). V was clipped by 5 bases and J by 7 bases; unmatched bases: 10. DNA for the CDR3: TGTGCCAGCAGTACGCGACAGGGTTCGGGGACCCAGTACTTC. It is translated as CASSTRQGSGTQYF.

In its sample, this clone was seen a few times. The rearrangement joins TRBV6-1 to TRBJ2-7, with D possibly TRBD1 on 6 matching bases. Between the trimmed V and J ends, which lost 1 base and 3 bases, there was a span of 13 bases. CDR3 length: 15 amino acids. Germline-derived CDR1 and CDR2 are MNHNS and SASEGT. As DNA, the CDR3 is TGTGCCAGCAGTGAAGTCACAGGGAATGTCTACGAGCAGTACTTC. It codes for CASSEVTGNVYEQYF.

The V call is TRBV19, the J call TRBJ1-1; D gene unclear. Germline assignment: CDR1 LNHDA and CDR2 SQIVND (reference sequence). Trimming took 0 bases from V and 2 from J, leaving 10 bases between them. This CDR3 has 15 amino acids. The CDR3 region has the DNA TGTGCCAGTAGTATAGATGTCGCGGCCAACACTGAAGCTTTCTTT. Protein product: CASSIDVAANTEAFF.

The chain joins TRBV7-2 to TRBJ1-3, with 8 nucleotides matching TRBD1. CDR1 and CDR2 (germline): SGHTA, FQGNSA. Losses at the gene ends were 2 bases for V and 7 bases for J; bases not matched to a gene: 7. The CDR3 runs to 15 residues. CDR3 protein: CASSLQGALANTIYF. The CDR3 region has the DNA TGTGCCAGCAGCTTACAGGGGGCATTAGCCAACACCATATATTTT.

The V gene is TRBV28, the J gene TRBJ1-5, with D possibly being TRBD1 (6 bases). The CDR3 contains 12 residues. Trimming removed 8 bases at V and 9 bases at J, with 14 bases between. Germline lookup yields CDR1 MDHEN and CDR2 SYDVKM. The DNA for the CDR3 is TGTGCCAGCGTATCAGGGGTTCGGCCCCAGCATTTT. Protein sequence: CASVSGVRPQHF.

The CDR3 nucleotides are TGTGCCAGCAGCCGCGACTACCTGATCCGGGAGCAGTTCTTC. Amino acid sequence: CASSRDYLIREQFF. The chain combines TRBV14 with TRBJ2-1; TRBD2 might be the D (5 bases). CDR3 length: 14 amino acids. Between the trimmed V and J ends, which lost 4 bases and 10 bases, there was a span of 17 bases. Per germline, CDR1 SGHDN and CDR2 FVKESK.

The J gene is TRBJ2-3, the V gene TRBV18; D might be TRBD1 (6 bases). V lost 2 bases to trimming and J lost 5 bases, with 8 bases between them. The germline V gene encodes CDR1 KGHSH and CDR2 LQKENI. The CDR3 is 13 residues long. The CDR3 coding sequence is TGTGCCAGCTCACCAGGGGGACAAGATACGCAGTATTTT. This gives the protein CASSPGGQDTQYF.

The chain joins TRBV19 to TRBJ2-1; no clear D gene. With 8 bases removed from V and 1 base from J, the gap between germline ends came to 18 bases. The germline V gene has CDR1 LNHDA and CDR2 SQIVND (reference sequence). The CDR3 runs to 16 residues. CDR3 in DNA: TGTGCCAGTGGTCCTCAATACTCAGGTTCCTACAATGAGCAGTTCTTC. Encoded protein: CASGPQYSGSYNEQFF.

This clone showed up just a few times. V is TRBV5-4 and J is TRBJ2-3; D might be TRBD2 (5 bases). The CDR3 extends over 16 amino acids. The germline V and J ends were trimmed by 4 bases and 0 bases, with 15 bases remaining between them. Germline CDR1 reads SGHNT; CDR2 reads YYREEE (reference sequence). In DNA form, the CDR3 reads TGTGCCAGCAGCCCGGGGAGTGGGGATAGCACAGATACGCAGTATTTT. Amino acid sequence: CASSPGSGDSTDTQYF.

The chain links TRBV5-1 to TRBJ2-6; D is unresolved. Trimming took 3 bases from V and 0 from J, leaving 4 bases between them. From germline, CDR1 is SGHRS and CDR2 YFSETQ. This CDR3 has 14 residues. In DNA, the CDR3 is TGCGCCAGCAGCTACAGCTCTGGGGCCAACGTCCTGACTTTC. As protein: CASSYSSGANVLTF.

V usage is TRBV12-3 or TRBV12-4 and J usage is TRBJ1-3; D not resolved. The CDR3 sequence is 13 residues long. The germline V and J ends were trimmed by 6 bases and 0 bases, with 6 bases remaining between them. CDR3 sequence: CASRWDSGNTIYF. In DNA, the CDR3 is TGTGCCAGCAGGTGGGACTCTGGAAACACCATATATTTT.

This chain links TRBV10-2 with TRBJ1-4, with a tentative D call TRBD1 (6 bases). V lost 4 bases, J lost 0 bases, and 9 bases lay in between. Germline V gene sequence: CDR1 WSHSY, CDR2 SAAADI. The CDR3 is 15 residues long. The CDR3 here is CASSATGATNEKLFF. Written as DNA, the CDR3 is TGCGCCAGCAGTGCGACAGGTGCAACTAATGAAAAACTGTTTTTT.

The V gene is TRBV24-1, the J gene TRBJ2-3; a weak D match, TRBD2 (6 bases). The germline V gene encodes CDR1 KGHDR and CDR2 SFDVKD. The ends were cut back, 3 bases at V and 11 bases at J, with 8 bases in the middle. The CDR3 consists of 11 residues. The CDR3 sequence: CATSDPGVQYF. CDR3 DNA sequence: TGTGCCACCAGTGATCCGGGAGTGCAGTATTTT.

The V and J genes are TRBV7-9 and TRBJ1-1; no clear D gene. Germline V gene data show CDR1 as SEHNR and CDR2 as FQNEAQ (reference sequence). V shed 5 bases and J shed 4 bases, with 11 bases lying between them. The CDR3 is 13 amino acids. The CDR3 here is CASSLPSTTEAFF. The CDR3 DNA sequence: TGTGCCAGCAGCCTCCCGTCTACCACTGAAGCTTTCTTT.

J is TRBJ2-1 and V is TRBV18, with TRBD2 identical over 8 bases. Unmatched junction bases numbered 7, after V lost 3 bases and J lost 3 bases. Germline CDR1 is KGHSH and CDR2 is LQKENI. The CDR3 runs 16 residues. The CDR3 sequence: CASSPPAGGLYNEQFF. CDR3 nucleotides: TGTGCCAGCTCACCCCCTGCGGGAGGCCTCTACAATGAGCAGTTCTTC.

CDR3 coding DNA: TGCGCCAGCAGCTTAGGCCTAGCGGGAGTTCTGACAGATACGCAGTATTTT. Amino acid sequence: CASSLGLAGVLTDTQYF. This chain uses TRBV5-1 with TRBJ2-3, with 10 bases identical to TRBD2. The germline V gene encodes CDR1 SGHRS and CDR2 YFSETQ. The length of the CDR3 is 17 residues. V lost 2 bases and J lost 3; bases outside the gene matches: 9.

The chain has TRBV6-2 or TRBV6-3 and TRBJ2-2; D possibly corresponds to TRBD1 (6 bases). The ends were cut back, 0 bases at V and 5 bases at J, with 13 bases in the middle. The CDR3 is made up of 16 amino acids. Germline CDR1 MNHEY, CDR2 SVGEGT. The CDR3 coding sequence is TGTGCCAGCAGTTACTCGCGTAGGACAGTTACCGGGGAGCTGTTTTTT. Its protein is CASSYSRRTVTGELFF.

This chain uses TRBV28 with TRBJ1-3, with D uncertain. The CDR3 is 14 residues long. The germline V gene encodes CDR1 MDHEN and CDR2 SYDVKM. The CDR3 loop is CAHSVPSSGNTIYF. CDR3 nucleotides: TGTGCTCATTCAGTTCCTAGCTCTGGAAACACCATATATTTT. Based on the CDR3 plus reference TRBV28 and TRBJ1-3, the full variable domain is DVKVTQSSRYLVKRTGEKVFLECVQDMDHENMFWYRQDPGLGLRLIYFSYDVKMKEKGDIPEGYSVSREKKERFSLILESASTNQTSMYLCAHSVPSSGNTIYFGEGSWLTVV.

CDR3 sequence: CARSWVCGLESSYNEQFF. The CDR3 nucleotides are TGTGCCAGAAGCTGGGTCTGCGGGCTGGAGAGCTCCTACAATGAGCAGTTCTTC. The chain recombines TRBV5-3 with TRBJ2-1; D is possibly TRBD2 (5 bases). TRBV5-3 is flagged as an ORF with uncertain function. Trimming stripped 3 bases from V and 0 bases from J, with 19 bases between. The CDR3 extends over 18 amino acids.

The chain combines TRBV24-1 with TRBJ1-2; D unresolved. V lost 1 base to trimming and J lost 6 bases, with 11 bases between them. The CDR3 length is 14 residues. Germline loops: CDR1 KGHDR, CDR2 SFDVKD. Here the CDR3 reads CATSDFDQSNGYTF. The CDR3 DNA follows: TGTGCCACCAGTGATTTTGACCAATCCAATGGCTACACCTTC.

The genes are TRBV9 and TRBJ2-1; D ambiguous. The CDR3 spans 13 residues. Germline V CDR1 and CDR2: SGDLS, YYNGEE. V was cut by 4 bases and J by 8 bases, with 13 bases left in between. The CDR3 protein is CASSPILGDEQFF. CDR3 in DNA: TGTGCCAGCAGCCCCATCCTAGGCGATGAGCAGTTCTTC.

The chain carries TRBV2 and TRBJ2-7, with 8 nucleotides matching TRBD1. CDR1 SNHLY and CDR2 FYNNEI come from the germline V gene. This CDR3 is 14 amino acids long. The junction had 11 bases not matched to a gene; V was cut back by 8 bases and J by 5 bases. The CDR3 sequence: CASLQGTGAHEQYF. The CDR3 region has the DNA TGTGCCAGCTTGCAAGGGACAGGTGCCCACGAGCAGTACTTC.

This chain uses TRBV3-1 (or the pseudogene TRBV3-2) with TRBJ2-3; no clear D gene. V was pared by 5 bases and J by 2 bases, with 17 bases between. The germline gives CDR1 LGHDT, CDR2 YNNKEL (reference sequence). There are 16 residues in the CDR3. The CDR3 bases are TGTGCCAGCAGCTCCCTCCGGGCTAGAGCCACAGATACGCAGTATTTT. This sequence encodes CASSSLRARATDTQYF.